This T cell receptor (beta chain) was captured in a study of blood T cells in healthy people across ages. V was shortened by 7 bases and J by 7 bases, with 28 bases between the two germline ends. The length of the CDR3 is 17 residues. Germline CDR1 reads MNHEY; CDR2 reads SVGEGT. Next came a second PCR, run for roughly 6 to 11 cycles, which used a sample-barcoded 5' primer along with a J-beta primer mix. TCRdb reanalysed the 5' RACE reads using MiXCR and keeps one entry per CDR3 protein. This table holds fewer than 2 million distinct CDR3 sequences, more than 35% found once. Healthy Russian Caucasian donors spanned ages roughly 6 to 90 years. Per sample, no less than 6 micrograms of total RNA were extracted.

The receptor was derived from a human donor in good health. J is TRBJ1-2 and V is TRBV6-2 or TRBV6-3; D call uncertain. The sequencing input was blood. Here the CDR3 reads CASTTSRAAALAGGYTF. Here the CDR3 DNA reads TGTGCCAGCACCACATCGCGGGCAGCCGCCCTGGCAGGTGGCTACACCTTC.